This TCR beta chain appears in the sequencing data of a study of regulatory T cells in long-lasting Graves disease. The study's findings and limits: Under persistent disease, TRBV28, TRBJ1-2 and TRBJ2-5 were used preferentially.

Indicated time point: newly diagnosed GD, antithyroid drugs for less than 3 months. The TCR library was prepared using RNA isolated from PBMCs. Investigators prepared the TCR beta libraries by applying iRepertoire HTBI primers and Arm-PCR of CDR3 regions. In TCRdb, the multiplex PCR reads were re-called with MiXCR into one record per CDR3 protein. The top ten clones hold about 8.9% of a sample with approximately 540,000 distinct CDR3 sequences, about 12% of them seen once. Between the trimmed V and J ends, which lost 4 bases and 3 bases, there was a span of 14 bases. Germline CDR1 is SGHRS and CDR2 is YFSETQ. The CDR3 contains 16 residues. Details on this clonotype: Antigen specificity is unknown.

This same sample was also taken into another study, of T cells in Graves' hyperthyroidism and ophthalmopathy. That paper adds: RT-PCR in the first round (using the HTBI primer set) targeted the TCR CDR3. Classification by a 13 V-J model distinguished ophthalmopathy from stable hyperthyroidism.

This TCR was sampled from a young woman with Graves disease. The chain uses TRBV5-1 and TRBJ2-6, with D perhaps given as TRBD1 or TRBD2 (5 bases each). The material sequenced was peripheral blood mononuclear cells (PBMCs), taken at new diagnosis, from a patient treated with antithyroid drugs. CDR3 nucleotides: TGCGCCAGCAGCCGTGCCGGGGCCTTTGGGGCCAACGTCCTGACTTTC. Protein sequence: CASSRAGAFGANVLTF. The full variable domain, with the rest looked up from reference TRBV5-1 and TRBJ2-6, is KAGVTQTPRYLIKTRGQQVTLSCSPISGHRSVSWYQQTPGQGLQFLFEYFSETQRNKGNFPGRFSGRQFSNSRSEMNVSTLELGDSALYLCASSRAGAFGANVLTFGAGSRLTVL.